This section outlines one T cell receptor beta chain sequence together with its context. Original processing notes: Nucleated cell counts were estimated from reference gene primer amplification. The data were produced by immunoSEQ multiplex PCR, yet TCRdb's version contains in-frame clones alone and is incomplete. That table gives V, J and clone size, and the DNA gave D and trimming. The data contain 250,000 to 400,000 clones, 85% to 90% of them singletons. This entry comes from a study of blood T cell repertoires in COVID-19. Across the whole study: COVID-19 samples from acute and convalescent phases originated in the United States, Italy and Spain. In each case, the material was cDNA or gDNA derived from T cells, B-cell-depleted T cells, or PBMCs.

Germline V lookup: CDR1 MNHNS, CDR2 SASEGT. CDR3 length: 19 amino acids. The J segment lost 2 bases and the V segment lost 3 bases, leaving 7 bases of the junction unmatched. The material sequenced was peripheral blood. J is TRBJ2-1 and V is TRBV6-1; 16 bases agree with TRBD2. The receptor was isolated from a woman in her 30s with COVID-19, enrolled during active disease. CDR3 region: CASSEGLAGGPLPYNEQFF. DNA for the CDR3: TGTGCCAGCAGTGAGGGACTAGCGGGAGGGCCCCTCCCCTACAATGAGCAGTTCTTC.